The 12 T cell receptor beta chains below all came from one sample that was sequenced in a study of Graves' ophthalmopathy and Graves' hyperthyroidism. Investigators amplified TCR beta CDR3 regions from RNA transcripts. RT-PCR in the first round used HTBI primers; a second-round multiplex PCR followed. TCRdb reprocessed the multiplex PCR reads with MiXCR, giving one entry per CDR3 protein. The sample records approximately 1.2 million distinct CDR3 sequences, about 40% being singletons. The specimen sequenced was peripheral blood or thyroid tissue (not recorded which). Every receptor here comes from an adult man with Graves' hyperthyroidism.

This clonotype has a count of ten or more. The chain employs TRBV20-1 and TRBJ1-5, with 10 bases lining up with TRBD1. The length of the CDR3 is 15 residues. From germline, CDR1 is DFQATT and CDR2 SNEGSKA (reference sequence). V trimming: 1 base; J trimming: 7 bases; junction bases outside the gene matches: 7. The CDR3, as DNA: TGCAGTGCTAGAGGAGGGACAGGGGATGACCAGCCCCAGCATTTT. Its translation is CSARGGTGDDQPQHF.

This clonotype was seen repeatedly, ten times or more. This sequence joins TRBV2 and TRBJ1-2; D not certain. The CDR3 consists of 13 residues. CDR1 and CDR2 from the germline V gene are SNHLY and FYNNEI. Trimming removed 6 bases at V and 4 bases at J, with 12 bases between. The CDR3 reads CASRSASSYGYTF. In DNA form, the CDR3 reads TGTGCCAGCAGGTCAGCGTCAAGCTATGGCTACACCTTC.

This clonotype was seen ten or more times. The chain joins TRBV7-8 to TRBJ1-5; D may be TRBD1 (5 bases). Germline V gene lookup returns CDR1 SGHVS and CDR2 FQNEAQ. CDR3 length: 14 residues. Trimming shortened V by 5 bases and J by 5 bases, and 13 bases separated the two germline ends. CDR3 DNA: TGTGCCAGCAGCCCCGGGACGGAGGATCAGCCCCAGCATTTT. Translated: CASSPGTEDQPQHF.

Notes on this clonotype: This may stem from a read error, because a much larger clone lies one nucleotide away. The rearrangement joins TRBV10-2 to TRBJ1-2; D not certain. The CDR3 contains 13 residues. The V gene's germline CDR1 is WSHSY and CDR2 SAAADI. The chain's CDR3 is CASSYSNDHGYTF. The CDR3 region has the DNA TGTGCCAGCAGTTACTCAAACGACCATGGCTACACCTTC.

In regard to this clonotype: A junction boundary mismatches the germline segment, possibly from a read error. The chain carries TRBV6-1 and TRBJ2-7; 10 nucleotides match TRBD1. The V gene's germline CDR1 is MNHNS and CDR2 SASEGT. The CDR3 extends over 11 amino acids. In nucleotides, the CDR3 is TGTGCCATCAGTGACGGGACAGGGGAGTACTTC. This encodes CAISDGTGEYF.

This clonotype was counted ten times or more. The chain links TRBV5-5 to TRBJ1-5, with D possibly matching TRBD1 (6 bases). With 3 bases removed from V and 3 bases from J, the gap between germline ends came to 10 bases. This CDR3 has 14 amino acids. Looked up from germline, CDR1 is SGHKS and CDR2 is YYEKEE (reference sequence). The CDR3 coding sequence is TGTGCCAGCAGCTCCCGGACAGCCAATCAGCCCCAGCATTTT. Translated: CASSSRTANQPQHF.

The V call is TRBV6-1, the J call TRBJ1-2; 9 nucleotides align to TRBD1. The germline CDR1 and CDR2 sequences are MNHNS and SASEGT. The CDR3 consists of 16 residues. V lost 11 bases and J lost 3; bases outside the gene matches: 16. The CDR3 sequence is CAGQTGTGTGHYGYTF. The DNA for the CDR3 is TGTGCCGGCCAGACAGGGACCGGGACAGGGCACTATGGCTACACCTTC.

The table lists this clonotype with a few counts. The genes are TRBV5-6 and TRBJ2-7; TRBD1 aligns across 7 bases. The CDR3 totals 11 residues. The germline gives CDR1 SGHDT, CDR2 YYEEEE. V lost 1 base and J lost 9; bases outside the gene matches: 1. The DNA of the CDR3 is TGTGCCAGCAGCTTGTCAGGGGGGCAGTACTTC. This gives the protein CASSLSGGQYF.

The chain carries TRBV5-1 and TRBJ1-1, with D possibly matching TRBD1 (5 bases). Germline CDR1 and CDR2: SGHRS and YFSETQ. Trimming left V 2 bases short and J 2 bases short, with 10 bases between. The length of the CDR3 is 14 residues. The CDR3 reads CASSLRGDNTEAFF. The CDR3 DNA sequence: TGCGCCAGCAGCTTACGAGGGGATAACACTGAAGCTTTCTTT.

The rearrangement links TRBV19 to TRBJ1-5; D remains unclear. This CDR3 has 16 residues. V was clipped by 0 bases and J by 0 bases, with 9 bases between them. Germline V gene data show CDR1 as LNHDA and CDR2 as SQIVND (reference sequence). The CDR3 DNA reads TGTGCCAGTAGTATAGATCCCGGGTATAGCAATCAGCCCCAGCATTTT. Amino acids: CASSIDPGYSNQPQHF.

Many counts were recorded for this clonotype. The rearrangement uses TRBV13 and TRBJ1-1, with D possibly being TRBD1 (5 bases). This CDR3 spans 15 amino acids. Trimming left V 1 base short and J 3 bases short, with 12 bases between. The germline gives CDR1 PRHDT, CDR2 FYEKMQ (reference sequence). CDR3: CASSLVAGLYTEAFF. The CDR3 DNA follows: TGTGCCAGCAGCTTAGTGGCAGGGTTGTACACTGAAGCTTTCTTT.

This clonotype was seen many times. The chain has TRBV11-2 and TRBJ2-7, with TRBD2 identical over 9 bases. The germline V gene has CDR1 SGHAT and CDR2 FQNNGV. This CDR3 has 15 amino acids. The trim removed 2 bases at V and 3 bases at J, leaving 5 bases unmatched. CDR3 in DNA: TGTGCCAGCAGCTTAATTAGCGGGAGCTTCTACGAGCAGTACTTC. Amino acids: CASSLISGSFYEQYF.